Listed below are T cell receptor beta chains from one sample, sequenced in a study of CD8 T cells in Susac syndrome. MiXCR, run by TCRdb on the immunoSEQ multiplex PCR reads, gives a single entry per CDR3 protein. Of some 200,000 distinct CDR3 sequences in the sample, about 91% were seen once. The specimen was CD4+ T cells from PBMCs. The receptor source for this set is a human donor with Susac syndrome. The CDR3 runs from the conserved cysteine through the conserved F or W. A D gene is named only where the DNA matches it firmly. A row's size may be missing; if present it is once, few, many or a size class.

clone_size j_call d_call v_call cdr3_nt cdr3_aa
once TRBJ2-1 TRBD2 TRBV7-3 TGTGCCAGCAGCTTAACTGCTAGCGGGAGTTCGAGCTCCTACAATGAGCAGTTCTTC CASSLTASGSSSSYNEQFF
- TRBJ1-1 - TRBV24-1 TGTGCCACCAGTGGCCGAGGGGGAGTGAACACTGAAGCTTTCTTT CATSGRGGVNTEAFF
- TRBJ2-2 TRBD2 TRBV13 TGTGCCAGCAGCCATCAGGCGGCGGGAGGGCTCGGGGAGCTGTTTTTT CASSHQAAGGLGELFF
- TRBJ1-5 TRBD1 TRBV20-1 TGCAGTGCTGTCAAGACAGGGGTAAGCAATCAGCCCCAGCATTTT CSAVKTGVSNQPQHF
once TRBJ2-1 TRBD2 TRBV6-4 TGTGCCAGCAGCATTAGCGGGGGGGCCGCCTACAATGAGCAGTTCTTC CASSISGGAAYNEQFF
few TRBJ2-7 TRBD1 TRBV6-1 TGTGCCAGCAGCCGCGACTCCGGGACAGGGGTCCCCTACGAGCAGTACTTC CASSRDSGTGVPYEQYF
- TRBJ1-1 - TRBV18 TGTGCCAGCTCACCACTAAGGGACACTGAAGCTTTCTTT CASSPLRDTEAFF
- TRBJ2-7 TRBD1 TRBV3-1 TGTGCCAGCAGCCAAGGGGACAGGGTCTACGAGCAGTACTTC CASSQGDRVYEQYF
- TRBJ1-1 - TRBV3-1 TGTGCCAGCAGCCAAGACAGTGGTCAAGAAACTGAAGCTTTCTTT CASSQDSGQETEAFF
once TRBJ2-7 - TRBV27 TGTGCCAGCAGTCAGGGGCCAATGCGCGAGCAGTACTTC CASSQGPMREQYF
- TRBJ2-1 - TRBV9 TGTGCCAGCAGCGTAGTGGGGGCCCCATCCTATGAGCAGTTCTTC CASSVVGAPSYEQFF
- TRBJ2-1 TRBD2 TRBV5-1 TGCGCCAGCAGCTTCGTCCCGGGACTAGCGGGATCGAATGAGCAGTTCTTC CASSFVPGLAGSNEQFF
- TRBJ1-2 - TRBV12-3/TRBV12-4 TGTGCCAGCAGTTACATAAATGGCTACACCTTC CASSYINGYTF
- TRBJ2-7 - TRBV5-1 TGCGCCAGCAGCTCGAACTCCGGGGTTGGACACGAGCAGTACTTC CASSSNSGVGHEQYF
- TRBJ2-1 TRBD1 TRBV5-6 TGTGCCAGCAGCCGCAATGCCGGGACAGGGAGTTACAATGAGCAGTTCTTC CASSRNAGTGSYNEQFF
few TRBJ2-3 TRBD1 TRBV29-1 TGCAGCTTTAACAGGGGCATCACAGATACGCAGTATTTT CSFNRGITDTQYF
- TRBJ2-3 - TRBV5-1 TGCGCCAGCAGCTTTAATGGAGGCACAGATACGCAGTATTTT CASSFNGGTDTQYF
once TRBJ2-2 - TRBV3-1 TGTGCCAGCAGCCAAGATTTCCGGTCCCCCGGGGAGCTGTTTTTT CASSQDFRSPGELFF
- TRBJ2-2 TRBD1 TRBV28 TGTGCCAGCAGAAAGCCACAGGGGGCCGGGGAGCTGTTTTTT CASRKPQGAGELFF
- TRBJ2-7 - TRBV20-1 TGCAGTGCTGCTCAACACGAGCAGTACTTC CSAAQHEQYF
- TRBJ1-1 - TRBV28 TGTGCCAGCAGTTTTAAGACTGAAGCTTTCTTT CASSFKTEAFF
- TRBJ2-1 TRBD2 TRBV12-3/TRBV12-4 TGTGCCAGCAGGTTAGCGGGGGGTCGGGATGAGCAGTTCTTC CASRLAGGRDEQFF
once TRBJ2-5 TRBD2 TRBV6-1 TGTGCCAGCAGTGAAACCTATGGACTAGTTAATTGGGGAGAGACCCAGTACTTC CASSETYGLVNWGETQYF
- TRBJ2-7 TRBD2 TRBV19 TGTGCCAGTAGTCCTTGGACTAGCGACAACGAGCAGTACTTC CASSPWTSDNEQYF
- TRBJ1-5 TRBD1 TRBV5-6 TGTGCCAGCAGCAACGAGGGGGCCAATCAGCCCCAGCATTTT CASSNEGANQPQHF
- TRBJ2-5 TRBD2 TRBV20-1 TGCAGTGCTCGAGGGACTAGCGAGGTGACCCAGTACTTC CSARGTSEVTQYF
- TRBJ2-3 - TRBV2 TGTGCCAGCAGGCCAGATACGCAGTATTTT CASRPDTQYF
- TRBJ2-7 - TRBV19 TGTGCCAGTAGCGCGGGACAGATGGGCTACGAGCAGTACTTC CASSAGQMGYEQYF
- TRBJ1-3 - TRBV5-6 TGTGCCAGCAGCTTGATCGCAACAGGAGGACAATCTGGAAACACCATATATTTT CASSLIATGGQSGNTIYF
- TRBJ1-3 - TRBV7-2 TGTGCCAGCAGCTCATGGACAGCCTATGGAAACACCATATATTTT CASSSWTAYGNTIYF
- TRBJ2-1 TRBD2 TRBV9 TGTGCCAGCAGCGTACGGATAGCGGGAGACCGAGAGCAGTTCTTC CASSVRIAGDREQFF
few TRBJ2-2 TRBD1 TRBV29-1 TGCATAGTTAGGGCAGGGGGCGCAACCGGGGAGCTGTTTTTT CIVRAGGATGELFF
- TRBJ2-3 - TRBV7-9 TGTGCCAGCAGCTTAGTAACAGGGAGGGCAGATACGCAGTATTTT CASSLVTGRADTQYF
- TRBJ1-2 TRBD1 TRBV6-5 TGTGCCAGCAGTACTCCCGGGACAGGGAATGGCTACACCTTC CASSTPGTGNGYTF
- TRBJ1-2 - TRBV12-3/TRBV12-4 TGTGCCAGCAGTCACTCTCGGGGGGTCGGTGGCTACACCTTC CASSHSRGVGGYTF
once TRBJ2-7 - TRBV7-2 TGTGCCAGCAGCTTACAAGCGACTAGAGGCGAGCAGTACTTC CASSLQATRGEQYF
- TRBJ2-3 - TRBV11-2 TGTGCCAGCAGCTTAGAATTTGGTCACGGCACAGATACGCAGTATTTT CASSLEFGHGTDTQYF
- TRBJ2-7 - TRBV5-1 TGCGCCAGCAGCTTGGATGTGGGTTTGACGACCTACGAGCAGTACTTC CASSLDVGLTTYEQYF
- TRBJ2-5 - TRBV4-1 TGCGCCAGCAGCCAAAATCGGTGGGAGACCCAGTACTTC CASSQNRWETQYF
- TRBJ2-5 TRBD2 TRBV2 TGTGCCAGCAGTGACCTGCGGGAGGCCAACTTCCAAGAGACCCAGTACTTC CASSDLREANFQETQYF
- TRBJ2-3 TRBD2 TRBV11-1 TGTGCCAGCAGCCCCCGGACTAGCGGGATTATCGCAGATACGCAGTATTTT CASSPRTSGIIADTQYF
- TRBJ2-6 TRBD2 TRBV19 TGTGCCAGTAGCCATACGGGGGGATCTGGGGCCAACGTCCTGACTTTC CASSHTGGSGANVLTF
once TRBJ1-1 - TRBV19 TGTGCCAGTATCCCGAGAAGGGGGGTTCTGAACACTGAAGCTTTCTTT CASIPRRGVLNTEAFF
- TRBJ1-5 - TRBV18 TGTGCCAGCTCACCACCAGGAGAAAATCAGCCCCAGCATTTT CASSPPGENQPQHF
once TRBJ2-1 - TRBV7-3 TGTGCCAGCAGCCTCGGGACACAGCAGTTCTTC CASSLGTQQFF
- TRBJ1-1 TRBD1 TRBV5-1 TGCGCCAGCAGCTTGGGGACAGGGAGCGCTGAAGCTTTCTTT CASSLGTGSAEAFF
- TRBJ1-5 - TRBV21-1 TGTGCCAGCAGATTGACGCCGGAGGGGGTGGATCAGCCCCAGCATTTT CASRLTPEGVDQPQHF
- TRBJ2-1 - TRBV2 TGTGCCAGCAGTGTCGCAGGGATGAATGAGCAGTTCTTC CASSVAGMNEQFF
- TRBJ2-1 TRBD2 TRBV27 TGTGCCAGCAGTTCCCCGGGACTAGCGGGAATTAGGCAGTTCTTC CASSSPGLAGIRQFF
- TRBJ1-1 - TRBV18 TGTGCCAGCTCGCCGGGACGGATGAACACTGAAGCTTTCTTT CASSPGRMNTEAFF
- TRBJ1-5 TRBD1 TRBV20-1 TGCAGTGCTAAAGGGATCTACAGGGGGCGAAGGAGTCAGCCCCAGCATTTT CSAKGIYRGRRSQPQHF
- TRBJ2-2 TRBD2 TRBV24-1 TGTGCCACAAGCGGGAGAACCGGGGAGCTGTTTTTT CATSGRTGELFF
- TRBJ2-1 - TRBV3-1 TGTGCCAGCAGTCCTAACAGTGGGGCGAATGAGCAGTTCTTC CASSPNSGANEQFF
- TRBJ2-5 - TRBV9 TGTGCCAGCAGCGTTGGACACTTAGAGACCCAGTACTTC CASSVGHLETQYF
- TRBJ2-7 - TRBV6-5 TGTGCCAGCAGTTACGCGGTTTTAGGATCCTACGAGCAGTACTTC CASSYAVLGSYEQYF
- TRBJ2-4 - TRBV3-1 TGTGCCAGCAGCTCAAATATAGCCAAAAACATTCAGTACTTC CASSSNIAKNIQYF
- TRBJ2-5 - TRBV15 TGTGCCACCAGCAGAGTCGCCAGAGAAGAGACCCAGTACTTC CATSRVAREETQYF